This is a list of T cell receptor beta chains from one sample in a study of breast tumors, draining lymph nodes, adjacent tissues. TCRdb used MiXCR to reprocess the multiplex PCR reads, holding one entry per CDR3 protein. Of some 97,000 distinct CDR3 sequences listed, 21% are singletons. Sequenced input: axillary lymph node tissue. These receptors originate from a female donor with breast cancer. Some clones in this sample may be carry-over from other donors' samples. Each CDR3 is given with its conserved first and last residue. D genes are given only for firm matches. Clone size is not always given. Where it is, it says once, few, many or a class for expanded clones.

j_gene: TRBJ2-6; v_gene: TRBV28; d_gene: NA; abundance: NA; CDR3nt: TGTGCCAGCAGTCCAGGGTGGTCTGGGGCCAACGTCCTGACTTTC; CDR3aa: CASSPGWSGANVLTF
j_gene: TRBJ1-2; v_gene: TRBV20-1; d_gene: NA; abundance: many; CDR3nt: TGCAGTGCTAGAATCGGCTTGGGCTATGGCTACACCTTC; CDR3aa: CSARIGLGYGYTF
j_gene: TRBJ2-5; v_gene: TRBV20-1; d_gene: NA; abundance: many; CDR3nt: TGCAGTGCTAGAGATAAATTATTGGTCTACAGGCAGGGCGGAGAGACCCAGTACTTC; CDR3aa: CSARDKLLVYRQGGETQYF
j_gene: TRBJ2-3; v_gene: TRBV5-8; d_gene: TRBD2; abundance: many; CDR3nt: TGTGCCAGCAGCTTGGGGACTAGCGGGAGCACAGATACGCAGTATTTT; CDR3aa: CASSLGTSGSTDTQYF
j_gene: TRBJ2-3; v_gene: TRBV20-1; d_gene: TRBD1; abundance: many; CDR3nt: TGCAGTGCTAGAGACCCCCGACAGGGGTCGATCACAGATACGCAGTATTTT; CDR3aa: CSARDPRQGSITDTQYF
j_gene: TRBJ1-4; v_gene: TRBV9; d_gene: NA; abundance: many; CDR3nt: TGTGCCAGCAGCGTATCCTGGGGCTCTGGTGAAAAACTGTTTTTT; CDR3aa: CASSVSWGSGEKLFF
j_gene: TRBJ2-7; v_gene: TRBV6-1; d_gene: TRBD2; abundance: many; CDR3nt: TGTGCCAGCAGTGAATACCCCCTCCCCGGGACTAGAGATGGTGAGCAGTACTTC; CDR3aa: CASSEYPLPGTRDGEQYF
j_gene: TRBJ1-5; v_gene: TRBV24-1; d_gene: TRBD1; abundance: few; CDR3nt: TGTGCCACCAGAGCGACAGGGGACGATCAGCCCCAGCATTTT; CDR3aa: CATRATGDDQPQHF
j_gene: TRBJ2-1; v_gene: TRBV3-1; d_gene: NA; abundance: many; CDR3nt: TGTGCCAGCAGCCTCGGCGGACCCAGCTCCTACAATGAGCAGTTCTTC; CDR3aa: CASSLGGPSSYNEQFF
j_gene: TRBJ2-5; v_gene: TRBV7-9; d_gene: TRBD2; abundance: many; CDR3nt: TGTGCCAGCAGCCCTTTGGGGACTAGCCTAGAAAAGACCCAGTACTTC; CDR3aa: CASSPLGTSLEKTQYF
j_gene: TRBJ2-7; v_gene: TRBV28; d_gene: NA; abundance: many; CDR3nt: TGTGCCAGCAGTTTCCCCGGGACGGGCGAGCAGTACTTC; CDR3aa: CASSFPGTGEQYF
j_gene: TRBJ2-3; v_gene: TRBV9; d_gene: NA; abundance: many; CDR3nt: TGTGCCAGCAGCGTAGGCGGTAGCACAGATACGCAGTATTTT; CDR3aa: CASSVGGSTDTQYF
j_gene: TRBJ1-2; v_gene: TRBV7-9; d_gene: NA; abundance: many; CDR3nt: TGTGCCAGCAGCTTGGGGACAAGCAAATCCTATGGCTACACCTTC; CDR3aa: CASSLGTSKSYGYTF
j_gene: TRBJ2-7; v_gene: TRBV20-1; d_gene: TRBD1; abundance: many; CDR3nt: TGCAGTGCTAGACTGTCCCAATCGAGAATCGACAGGGGGGTCCCCTACGAGCAGTACTTC; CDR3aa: CSARLSQSRIDRGVPYEQYF
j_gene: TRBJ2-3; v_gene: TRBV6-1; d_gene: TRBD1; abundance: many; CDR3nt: TGTGCCAGCAGTGACCGGGACAGGGGCACAGATACGCAGTATTTT; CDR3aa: CASSDRDRGTDTQYF
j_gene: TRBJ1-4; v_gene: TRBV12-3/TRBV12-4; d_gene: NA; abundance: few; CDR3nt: TGTGCCAGCACCTCGGGCAGGGCTCGCGAAAAACTGTTTTTT; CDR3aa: CASTSGRAREKLFF
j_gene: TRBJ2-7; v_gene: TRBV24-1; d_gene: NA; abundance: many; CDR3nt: TGTGCCACCAGTGACCCCAGACAGATGCCGCTTGAAGAGCAGTACTTC; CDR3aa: CATSDPRQMPLEEQYF
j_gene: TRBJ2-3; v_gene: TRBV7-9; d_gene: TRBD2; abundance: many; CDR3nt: TGTGCCAGCAGCGTGACTAGCGGGACGACAGATACGCAGTATTTT; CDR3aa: CASSVTSGTTDTQYF
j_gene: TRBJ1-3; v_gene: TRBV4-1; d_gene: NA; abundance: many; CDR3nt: TGCGCCAGCAGCCATTCAGGGGCGCTCTCTGGAAACACCATATATTTT; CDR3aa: CASSHSGALSGNTIYF
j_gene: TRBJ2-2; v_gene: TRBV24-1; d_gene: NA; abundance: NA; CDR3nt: TGTGCCACCAGTGATGAGGTCTCAGGGCCGTCCGGGGAGCTGTTTTTT; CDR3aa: CATSDEVSGPSGELFF
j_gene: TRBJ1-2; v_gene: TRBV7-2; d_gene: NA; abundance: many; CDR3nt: TGTGCCAGCAGCTTAGCGCCAAGGCAGGGAGATGGCTACACCTTC; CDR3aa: CASSLAPRQGDGYTF
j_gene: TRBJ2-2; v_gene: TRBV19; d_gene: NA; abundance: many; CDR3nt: TGTGCCAGTAGTCGATACACCGGGGAGCTGTTTTTT; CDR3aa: CASSRYTGELFF
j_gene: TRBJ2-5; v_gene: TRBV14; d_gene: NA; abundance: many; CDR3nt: TGTGCCAGCAGCCAAAACGCCGGGACCAAACAAGAGACCCAGTACTTC; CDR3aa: CASSQNAGTKQETQYF
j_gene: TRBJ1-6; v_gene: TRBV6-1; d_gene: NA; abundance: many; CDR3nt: TGTGCCAGCAGTGAAGCAGGGCCCCTCCACTTT; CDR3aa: CASSEAGPLHF
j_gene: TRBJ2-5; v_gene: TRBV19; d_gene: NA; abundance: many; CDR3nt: TGTGCCAGTAGTATAGGGGGGAGCGGAGAGACCCAGTACTTC; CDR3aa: CASSIGGSGETQYF
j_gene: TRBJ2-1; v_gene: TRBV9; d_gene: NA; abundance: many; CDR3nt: TGTGCCAGCAGCGTAGTTGGGGAAAGCTCCTACAATGAGCAGTTCTTC; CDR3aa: CASSVVGESSYNEQFF
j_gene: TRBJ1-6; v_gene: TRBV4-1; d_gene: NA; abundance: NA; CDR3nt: TGCGCTAGCAGCCCAGAGTGGCAGGTGAACTATAATCCACCCCTCCACTTT; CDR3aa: CASSPEWQVNYNPPLHF
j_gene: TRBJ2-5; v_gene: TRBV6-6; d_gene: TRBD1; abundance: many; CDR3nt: TGTGCCAGCAGTTACCCGGACAGGGCAGAGACCCAGTACTTC; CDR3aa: CASSYPDRAETQYF
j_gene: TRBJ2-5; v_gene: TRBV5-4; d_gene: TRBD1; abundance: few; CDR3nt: TGTGTCAGCAGTCCGGGGACAGAGCAAGAGACCCAGTACTTC; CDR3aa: CVSSPGTEQETQYF
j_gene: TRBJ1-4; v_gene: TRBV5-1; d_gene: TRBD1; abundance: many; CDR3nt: TGCGCCAGCAGCGGGGACAGTACTAATGAAAAACTGTTTTTT; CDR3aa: CASSGDSTNEKLFF
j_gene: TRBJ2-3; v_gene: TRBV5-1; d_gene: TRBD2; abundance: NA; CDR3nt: TGCGCCAGCAGCTCGGGGACTAGCGGGCCGACAGATACGCAGTATTTT; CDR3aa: CASSSGTSGPTDTQYF
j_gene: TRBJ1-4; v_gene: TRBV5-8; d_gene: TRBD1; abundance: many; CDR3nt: TGTGCCAGCAGCTTCAGGGGGGCGGCGGGTAATGAAAAACTGTTTTTT; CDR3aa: CASSFRGAAGNEKLFF
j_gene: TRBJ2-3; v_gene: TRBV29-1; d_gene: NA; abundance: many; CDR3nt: TGCAGCGTTGATAGCGGCACAGATACGCAGTATTTT; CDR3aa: CSVDSGTDTQYF
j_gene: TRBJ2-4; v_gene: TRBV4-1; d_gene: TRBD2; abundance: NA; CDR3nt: TGCGCCAGCAGCCAAGTGCGGGGGGAACTGGCCAAAAACATTCAGTACTTC; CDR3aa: CASSQVRGELAKNIQYF
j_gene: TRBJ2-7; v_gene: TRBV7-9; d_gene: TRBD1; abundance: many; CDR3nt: TGTGCCAGCAGACCCCTCCGGCCCGGACAGGCTCTTCACTTC; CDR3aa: CASRPLRPGQALHF
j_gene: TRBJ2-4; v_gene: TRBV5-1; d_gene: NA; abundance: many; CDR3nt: TGCGCCAGCAGCCCTGGAACCCAAAACATTCAGTACTTC; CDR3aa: CASSPGTQNIQYF
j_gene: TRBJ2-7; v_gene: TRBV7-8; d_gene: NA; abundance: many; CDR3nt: TGTGCCAGCAGCTTAGCGCTCGGGGGCGAGTACGAGCAGTACTTC; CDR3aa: CASSLALGGEYEQYF
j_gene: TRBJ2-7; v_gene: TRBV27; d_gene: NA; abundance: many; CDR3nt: TGTGCCAGCAGTTCCCGTTGGTGGGAGAGGAGCGACGAGCAGTACTTC; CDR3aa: CASSSRWWERSDEQYF
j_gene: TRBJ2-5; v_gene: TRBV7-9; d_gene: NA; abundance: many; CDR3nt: TGTGCCAGCCAACTACGGGGAAAAGAGACCCAGTACTTC; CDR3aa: CASQLRGKETQYF
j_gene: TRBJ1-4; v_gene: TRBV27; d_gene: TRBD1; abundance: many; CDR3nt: TGTGCCAGCAGGCCCCCAGGGGGCAAAGAAAAACTGTTTTTT; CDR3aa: CASRPPGGKEKLFF
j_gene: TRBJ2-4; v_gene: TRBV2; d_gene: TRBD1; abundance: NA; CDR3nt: TGTGCCAGCAGTGAAGAGGCACAGGGGGGCTGCGGGTACTTC; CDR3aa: CASSEEAQGGCGYF